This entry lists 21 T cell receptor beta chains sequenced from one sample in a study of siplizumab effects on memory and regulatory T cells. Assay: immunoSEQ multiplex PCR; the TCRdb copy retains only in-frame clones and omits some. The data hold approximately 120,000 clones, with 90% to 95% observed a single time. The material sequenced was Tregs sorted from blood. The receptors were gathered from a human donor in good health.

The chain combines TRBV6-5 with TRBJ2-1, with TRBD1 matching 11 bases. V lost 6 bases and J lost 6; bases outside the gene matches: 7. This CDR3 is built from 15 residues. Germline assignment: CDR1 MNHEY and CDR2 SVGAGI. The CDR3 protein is CASRTAGQGANEQFF. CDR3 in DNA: TGTGCCAGCAGAACCGCCGGACAGGGGGCCAATGAGCAGTTCTTC.

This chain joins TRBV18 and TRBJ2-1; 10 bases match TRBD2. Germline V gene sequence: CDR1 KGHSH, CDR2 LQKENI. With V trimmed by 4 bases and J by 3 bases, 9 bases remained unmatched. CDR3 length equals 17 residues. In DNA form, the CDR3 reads TGTGCCAGCTCACTTAACCCTAGCGGGAGTGGCTACAATGAGCAGTTCTTC. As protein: CASSLNPSGSGYNEQFF.

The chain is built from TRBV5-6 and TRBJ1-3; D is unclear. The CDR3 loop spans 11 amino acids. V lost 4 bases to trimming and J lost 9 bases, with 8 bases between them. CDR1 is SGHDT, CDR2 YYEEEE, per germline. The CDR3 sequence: CASSAKGTIYF. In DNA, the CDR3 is TGTGCCAGCAGCGCCAAGGGCACCATATATTTT.

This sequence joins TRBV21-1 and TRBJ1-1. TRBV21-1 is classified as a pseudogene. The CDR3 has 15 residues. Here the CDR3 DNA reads TGTGCCAGCAGGGATGGGACGGGGGAAAACACTGAAGCTTTCTTT. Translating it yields CASRDGTGENTEAFF.

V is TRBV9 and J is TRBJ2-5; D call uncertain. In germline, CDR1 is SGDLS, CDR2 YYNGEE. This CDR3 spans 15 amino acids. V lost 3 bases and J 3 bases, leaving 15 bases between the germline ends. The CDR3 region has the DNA TGTGCCAGCAGCGGAGGAGTGACAATTGAAGAGACCCAGTACTTC. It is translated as CASSGGVTIEETQYF.

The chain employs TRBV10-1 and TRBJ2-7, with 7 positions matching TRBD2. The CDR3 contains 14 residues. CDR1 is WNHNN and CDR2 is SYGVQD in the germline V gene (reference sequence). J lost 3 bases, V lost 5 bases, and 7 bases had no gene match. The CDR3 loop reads CASSPAGRIYEQYF. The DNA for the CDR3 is TGCGCCAGCAGTCCCGCCGGGAGGATCTACGAGCAGTACTTC.

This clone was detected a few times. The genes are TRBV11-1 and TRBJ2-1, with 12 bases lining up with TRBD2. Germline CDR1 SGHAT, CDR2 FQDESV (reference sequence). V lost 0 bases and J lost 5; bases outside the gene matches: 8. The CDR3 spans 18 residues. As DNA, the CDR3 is TGTGCCAGCAGCTTAGCCAAGAAACTAGCGGGAGGCCACAATGAGCAGTTCTTC. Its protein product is CASSLAKKLAGGHNEQFF.

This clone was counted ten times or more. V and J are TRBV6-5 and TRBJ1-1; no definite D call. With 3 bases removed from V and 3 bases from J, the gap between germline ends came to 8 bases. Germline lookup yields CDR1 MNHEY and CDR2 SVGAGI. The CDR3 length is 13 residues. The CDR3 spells CASSYWEDTEAFF. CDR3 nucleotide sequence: TGTGCCAGCAGTTATTGGGAGGACACTGAAGCTTTCTTT.

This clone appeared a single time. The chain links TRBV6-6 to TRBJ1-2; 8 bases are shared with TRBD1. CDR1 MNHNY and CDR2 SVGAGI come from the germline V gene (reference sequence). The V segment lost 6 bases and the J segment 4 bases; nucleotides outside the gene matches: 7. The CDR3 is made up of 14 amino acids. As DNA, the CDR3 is TGTGCCAGCAGCCCCCAGGGGGCCCGCTATGGCTACACCTTC. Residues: CASSPQGARYGYTF.

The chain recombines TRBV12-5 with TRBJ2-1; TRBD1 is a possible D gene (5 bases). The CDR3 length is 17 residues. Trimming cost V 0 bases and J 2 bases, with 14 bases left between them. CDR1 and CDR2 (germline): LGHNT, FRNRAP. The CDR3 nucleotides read TGTGCTAGTGGTTTGGTACTTTCAGGGCGAACCTACAATGAGCAGTTCTTC. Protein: CASGLVLSGRTYNEQFF.

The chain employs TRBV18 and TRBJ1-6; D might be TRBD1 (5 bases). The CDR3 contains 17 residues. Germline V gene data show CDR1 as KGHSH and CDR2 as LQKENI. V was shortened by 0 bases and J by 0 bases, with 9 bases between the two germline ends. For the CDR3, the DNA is TGTGCCAGCTCACCACCCAACAGGAGCTCCTATAATTCACCCCTCCACTTT. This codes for CASSPPNRSSYNSPLHF.

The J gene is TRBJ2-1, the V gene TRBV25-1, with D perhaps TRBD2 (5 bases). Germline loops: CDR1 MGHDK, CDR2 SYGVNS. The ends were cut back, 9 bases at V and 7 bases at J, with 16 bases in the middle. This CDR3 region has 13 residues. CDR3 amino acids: CASSFPGGNEQFF. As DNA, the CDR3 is TGTGCCAGTTCTTTCCCGGGCGGGAATGAGCAGTTCTTC.

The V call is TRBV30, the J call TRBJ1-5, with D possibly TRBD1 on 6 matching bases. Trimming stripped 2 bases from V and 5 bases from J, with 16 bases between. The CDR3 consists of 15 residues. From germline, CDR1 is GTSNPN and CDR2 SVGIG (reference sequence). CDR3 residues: CAWSRGKQGDQPQHF. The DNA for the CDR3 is TGTGCCTGGAGTAGGGGAAAACAGGGAGATCAGCCCCAGCATTTT.

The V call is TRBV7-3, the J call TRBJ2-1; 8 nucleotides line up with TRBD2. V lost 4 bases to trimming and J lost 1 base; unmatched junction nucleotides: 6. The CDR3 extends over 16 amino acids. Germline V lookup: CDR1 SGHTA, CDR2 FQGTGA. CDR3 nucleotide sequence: TGTGCCAGCAGCTCTGGGACTAGACGATCCTACAATGAGCAGTTCTTC. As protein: CASSSGTRRSYNEQFF.

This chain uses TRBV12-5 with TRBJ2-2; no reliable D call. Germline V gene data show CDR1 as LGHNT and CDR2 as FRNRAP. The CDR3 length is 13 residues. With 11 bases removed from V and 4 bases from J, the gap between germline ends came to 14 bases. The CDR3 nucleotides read TGTGCTTGGCCGGGTACCCGCACCGGGGAGCTGTTTTTT. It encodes CAWPGTRTGELFF.

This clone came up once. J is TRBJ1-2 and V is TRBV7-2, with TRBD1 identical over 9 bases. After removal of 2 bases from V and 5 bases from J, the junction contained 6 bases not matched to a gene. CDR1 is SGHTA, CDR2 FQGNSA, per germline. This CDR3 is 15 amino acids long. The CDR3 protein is CASSLTGTGFYGYTF. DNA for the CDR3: TGTGCCAGCAGCTTAACCGGGACAGGGTTTTATGGCTACACCTTC.

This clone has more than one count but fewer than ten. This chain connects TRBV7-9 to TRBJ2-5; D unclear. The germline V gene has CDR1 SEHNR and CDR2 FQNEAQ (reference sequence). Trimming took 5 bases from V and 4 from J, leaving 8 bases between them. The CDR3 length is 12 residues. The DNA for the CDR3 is TGTGCCAGCAGCCCACGACTAGAGACCCAGTACTTC. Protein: CASSPRLETQYF. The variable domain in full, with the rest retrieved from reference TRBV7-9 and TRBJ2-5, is DTGVSQNPRHKITKRGQNVTFRCDPISEHNRLYWYRQTLGQGPEFLTYFQNEAQLEKSRLLSDRFSAERPKGSFSTLEIQRTEQGDSAMYLCASSPRLETQYFGPGTRLLVL.

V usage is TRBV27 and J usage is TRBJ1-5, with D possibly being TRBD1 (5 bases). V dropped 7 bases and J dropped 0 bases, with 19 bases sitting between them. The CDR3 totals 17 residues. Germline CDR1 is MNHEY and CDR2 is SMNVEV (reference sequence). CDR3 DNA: TGTGCCAGCACGAGGACACTGATGCGTTATAGCAATCAGCCCCAGCATTTT. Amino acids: CASTRTLMRYSNQPQHF.

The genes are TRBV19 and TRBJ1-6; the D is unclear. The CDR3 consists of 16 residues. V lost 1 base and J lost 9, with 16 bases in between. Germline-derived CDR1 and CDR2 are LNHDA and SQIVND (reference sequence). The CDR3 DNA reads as TGTGCCAGTAGTATAGGGCTCGGAGGAGGGAGTTCACCCCTCCACTTT. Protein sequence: CASSIGLGGGSSPLHF. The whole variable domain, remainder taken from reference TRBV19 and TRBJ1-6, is DGGITQSPKYLFRKEGQNVTLSCEQNLNHDAMYWYRQDPGQGLRLIYYSQIVNDFQKGDIAEGYSVSREKKESFPLTVTSAQKNPTAFYLCASSIGLGGGSSPLHFGNGTRLTVT.

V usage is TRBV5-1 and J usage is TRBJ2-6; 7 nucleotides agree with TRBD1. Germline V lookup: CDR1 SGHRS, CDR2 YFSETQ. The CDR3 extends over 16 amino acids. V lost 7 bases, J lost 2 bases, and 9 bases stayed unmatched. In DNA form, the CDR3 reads TGCGCCAGCGCCCAGGGGCAGGGGGCTGGGGCCAACGTCCTGACTTTC. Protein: CASAQGQGAGANVLTF.

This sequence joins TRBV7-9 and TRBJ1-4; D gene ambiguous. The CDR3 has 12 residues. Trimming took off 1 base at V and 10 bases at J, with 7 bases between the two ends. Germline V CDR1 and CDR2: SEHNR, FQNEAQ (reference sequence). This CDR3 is CASSLERSKLFF. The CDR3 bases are TGTGCCAGCAGCTTAGAACGGTCAAAACTGTTTTTT.